This T cell receptor (beta chain) was recovered during a study of T cells after posttransplantation cyclophosphamide. Note on this clone: Its cognate antigen is unknown.

Study-level results: Recipient CMV seropositivity and CMV reactivation strongly tracked TRB clonality. Tissue-infiltrating T cells from skin or gut overlapped little with blood T cells. Donor CD8+ memory clones often dominated recipient blood repertoires at later times.

Sequencing used immunoSEQ multiplex PCR; TCRdb keeps in-frame clones, though not all of them. The sample shows around 2,100 clones, around 73% of them seen only once. Treatment was busulfan-fludarabine conditioning, a marrow graft, and cyclophosphamide on days +3 and +4. V was trimmed by 2 bases and J by 5 bases, leaving 10 bases between them. The CDR3 length is 13 residues. CDR1 and CDR2 (germline): SGHNT, YYREEE (reference sequence). The chain joins TRBV5-4 to TRBJ1-2, with D maybe TRBD1 (5 bases). Sequencing used CD8+ T cells sorted from PBMCs, obtained almost 250 days after a stem cell transplant with posttransplant cyclophosphamide. The TCR sequence derives from a male patient between 25 and 39 years old who received an allogeneic stem cell transplant from a related donor, was CMV-positive, and had no GVHD. Some T cells may be provided by the graft donor. For the CDR3, the DNA is TGTGCCAGCAGCTTTGAGACAGCGTATGGCTACACCTTC. It specifies CASSFETAYGYTF. Using reference TRBV5-4 and TRBJ1-2 for the parts outside the CDR3, the full variable domain is ETGVTQSPTHLIKTRGQQVTLRCSSQSGHNTVSWYQQALGQGPQFIFQYYREEENGRGNFPPRFSGLQFPNYSSELNVNALELDDSALYLCASSFETAYGYTFGSGTRLTVV.